Presented here are 3 T cell receptor beta chains from one specimen sequenced in a study of Ad26.COV2.S vaccination and SARS-CoV-2 variants. Produced via immunoSEQ multiplex PCR; TCRdb's table is partial and in-frame only. The repertoire has roughly 150,000 clones, 86% of them found once; the top ten carry 5%. Here the sequenced sample was peripheral blood, taken after recovery from COVID-19. The source is a human donor who had recovered from COVID-19.

The rearrangement joins TRBV3-1 (or the pseudogene TRBV3-2) to TRBJ1-2; the D gene is possibly TRBD1 (6 bases). The V gene's germline CDR1 is LGHDT and CDR2 YNNKEL (reference sequence). This CDR3 contains 13 residues. Trimming took 4 bases from V and 7 from J, leaving 13 bases between them. The DNA of the CDR3 is TGTGCCAGCAGCCCCAGGGGCCGGATTGGCTACACCTTC. This gives the protein CASSPRGRIGYTF.

This chain connects TRBV28 to TRBJ2-3; D ambiguous. Germline CDR1 and CDR2: MDHEN and SYDVKM. The V gene lost 4 bases and the J gene lost 6 bases, with 14 bases spanning the gap. The CDR3 runs to 14 residues. CDR3 region: CASSSDLNLDTQYF. CDR3 DNA sequence: TGTGCCAGCAGTTCCGACCTGAACCTGGATACGCAGTATTTT.

This sequence joins TRBV2 and TRBJ2-6; D not resolved. The length of the CDR3 is 15 residues. V was trimmed by 2 bases and J by 0 bases, leaving 5 bases between them. Germline-derived CDR1 and CDR2 are SNHLY and FYNNEI. This chain's CDR3 is CASSERNSGANVLTF. DNA for the CDR3: TGTGCCAGCAGTGAAAGGAACTCTGGGGCCAACGTCCTGACTTTC.